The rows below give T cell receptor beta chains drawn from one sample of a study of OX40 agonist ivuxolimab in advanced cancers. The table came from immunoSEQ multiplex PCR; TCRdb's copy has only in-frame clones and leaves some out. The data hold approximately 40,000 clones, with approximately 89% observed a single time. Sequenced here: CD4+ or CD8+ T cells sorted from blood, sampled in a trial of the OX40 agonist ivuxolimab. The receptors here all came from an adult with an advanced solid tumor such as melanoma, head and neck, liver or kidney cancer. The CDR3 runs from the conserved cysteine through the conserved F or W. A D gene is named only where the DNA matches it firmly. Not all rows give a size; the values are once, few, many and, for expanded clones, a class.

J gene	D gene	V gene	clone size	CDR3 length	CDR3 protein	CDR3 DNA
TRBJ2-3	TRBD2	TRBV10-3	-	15	CATKGLAGTTDTQYF	TGTGCCACAAAGGGACTAGCGGGAACCACAGATACGCAGTATTTT
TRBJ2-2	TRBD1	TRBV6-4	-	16	CASSDLPGGNTGELFF	TGTGCCAGCAGTGACTTACCAGGGGGGAACACCGGGGAGCTGTTTTTT
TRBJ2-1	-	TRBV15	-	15	CATSRARERYNEQFF	TGTGCCACCAGCAGAGCGAGGGAGAGATACAATGAGCAGTTCTTC
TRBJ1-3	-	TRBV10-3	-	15	CATQYSSDSGNTIYF	TGTGCCACTCAATACAGTTCTGACTCTGGAAACACCATATATTTT
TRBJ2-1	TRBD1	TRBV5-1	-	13	CASSKDRVDEQFF	TGCGCCAGCAGCAAAGACAGGGTTGATGAGCAGTTCTTC
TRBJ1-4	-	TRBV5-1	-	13	CASASGGNEKLFF	TGCGCCAGCGCCTCCGGGGGTAATGAAAAACTGTTTTTT
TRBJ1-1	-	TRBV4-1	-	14	CASSQETANTEAFF	TGCGCCAGCAGCCAAGAAACGGCGAACACTGAAGCTTTCTTT
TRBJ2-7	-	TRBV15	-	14	CATSRDRATYEQYF	TGTGCCACCAGCAGAGACAGGGCCACCTACGAGCAGTACTTC
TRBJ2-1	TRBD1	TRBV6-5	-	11	CASFWTGAQFF	TGTGCCAGCTTCTGGACAGGGGCGCAGTTCTTC
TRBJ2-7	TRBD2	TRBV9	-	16	CASSPYGGSGAVEQYF	TGTGCCAGCAGCCCTTACGGGGGTAGCGGGGCGGTTGAGCAGTACTTC
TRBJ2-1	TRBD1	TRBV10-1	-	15	CASSDGQGAYNEQFF	TGCGCCAGCAGTGACGGACAGGGAGCTTACAATGAGCAGTTCTTC
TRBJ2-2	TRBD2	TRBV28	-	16	CASSSGLAIGGGELFF	TGTGCCAGCAGTTCCGGACTAGCGATAGGAGGCGGGGAGCTGTTTTTT
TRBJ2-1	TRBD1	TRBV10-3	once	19	CAISESGDRATSVYNEQFF	TGTGCCATCAGTGAGTCAGGGGACAGGGCTACTAGCGTATACAATGAGCAGTTCTTC
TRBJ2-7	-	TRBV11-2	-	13	CASSLVVSYEQYF	TGTGCCAGCAGCTTAGTAGTGTCCTACGAGCAGTACTTC
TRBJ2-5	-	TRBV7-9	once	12	CASSWNQETQYF	TGTGCCAGCAGCTGGAACCAAGAGACCCAGTACTTC
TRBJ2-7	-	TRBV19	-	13	CASSMAAAYEQYF	TGTGCCAGTAGTATGGCCGCCGCCTACGAGCAGTACTTC
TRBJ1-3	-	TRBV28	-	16	CASSLANRGRGNTIYF	TGTGCCAGCAGTTTGGCCAACCGAGGTCGGGGAAACACCATATATTTT
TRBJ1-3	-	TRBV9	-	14	CASSPQGVGNTIYF	TGTGCCAGCAGCCCTCAAGGGGTCGGAAACACCATATATTTT
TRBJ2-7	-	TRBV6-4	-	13	CASSDSASGEQYF	TGTGCCAGCAGTGACTCTGCCTCAGGGGAGCAGTACTTC
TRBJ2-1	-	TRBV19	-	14	CASSIGRTINEQFF	TGTGCCAGTAGTATAGGGCGGACTATCAATGAGCAGTTCTTC
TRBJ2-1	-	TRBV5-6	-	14	CASSSWLRYNEQFF	TGTGCCAGCAGCTCATGGCTGCGGTACAATGAGCAGTTCTTC
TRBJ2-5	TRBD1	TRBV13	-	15	CASSKRQGAYETQYF	TGTGCCAGCAGTAAAAGACAGGGGGCATATGAGACCCAGTACTTC
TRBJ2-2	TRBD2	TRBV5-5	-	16	CASSPSGLPNTGELFF	TGTGCCAGCAGCCCTAGCGGCCTACCGAACACCGGGGAGCTGTTTTTT
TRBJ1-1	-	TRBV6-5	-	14	CAISEGRVATEAFF	TGTGCCATCAGTGAGGGCAGGGTGGCGACTGAAGCTTTCTTT
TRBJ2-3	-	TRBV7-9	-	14	CASSPGWNADTQYF	TGTGCCAGCAGCCCCGGGTGGAACGCAGATACGCAGTATTTT
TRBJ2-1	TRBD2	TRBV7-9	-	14	CASSLLAGGREQFF	TGTGCCAGCAGCTTGCTAGCGGGAGGACGGGAGCAGTTCTTC
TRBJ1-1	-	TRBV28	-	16	CASSIPEGLPEAEAFF	TGTGCCAGCAGTATTCCTGAGGGACTTCCGGAGGCTGAAGCTTTCTTT
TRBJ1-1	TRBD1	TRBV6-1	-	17	CASSVPPLRGPNTEAFF	TGTGCCAGCAGTGTCCCCCCTCTAAGGGGGCCGAACACTGAAGCTTTCTTT
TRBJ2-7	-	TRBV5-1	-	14	CASSLSRGGVEQYF	TGCGCCAGCAGCTTGAGCAGGGGAGGCGTCGAGCAGTACTTC
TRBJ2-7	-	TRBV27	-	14	CASSHNTGGDEQYF	TGTGCCAGCAGCCATAATACAGGGGGGGACGAGCAGTACTTC
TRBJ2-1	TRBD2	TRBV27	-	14	CASTSGSSYNEQFF	TGTGCCAGCACGAGCGGGAGCTCCTACAATGAGCAGTTCTTC
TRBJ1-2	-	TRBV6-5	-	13	CASSGHPNYGYTF	TGTGCCAGCAGTGGACACCCCAACTATGGCTACACCTTC
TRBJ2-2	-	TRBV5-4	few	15	CASSFPGGSTGELFF	TGTGCCAGCAGCTTCCCGGGGGGCAGCACCGGGGAGCTGTTTTTT
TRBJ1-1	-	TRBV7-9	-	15	CASSLAQTPNTEAFF	TGTGCCAGCAGCTTAGCGCAGACACCGAACACTGAAGCTTTCTTT
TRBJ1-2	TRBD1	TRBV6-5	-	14	CASSSPTGRYGYTF	TGTGCCAGCAGTTCGCCGACAGGGCGCTATGGCTACACCTTC
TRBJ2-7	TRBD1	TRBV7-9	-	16	CASSDTGQGAIYEQYF	TGTGCCAGCAGCGACACTGGACAGGGGGCGATCTACGAGCAGTACTTC
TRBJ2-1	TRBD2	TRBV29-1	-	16	CSVEDRSGRGDNEQFF	TGCAGCGTTGAAGATCGTAGCGGGAGAGGGGACAATGAGCAGTTCTTC
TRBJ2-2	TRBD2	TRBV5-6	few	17	CASSLTEREGMVGELFF	TGTGCCAGCAGCTTGACCGAGCGGGAGGGCATGGTCGGGGAGCTGTTTTTT
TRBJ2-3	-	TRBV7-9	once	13	CASSFDSTDTQYF	TGTGCCAGCAGCTTCGACAGCACAGATACGCAGTATTTT
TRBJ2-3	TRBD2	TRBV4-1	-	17	CASSQQTGGGSTDTQYF	TGCGCCAGCAGCCAACAAACCGGGGGGGGGAGCACAGATACGCAGTATTTT
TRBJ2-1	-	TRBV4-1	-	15	CASSQETGLYNEQFF	TGCGCCAGCAGCCAAGAGACTGGGTTGTACAATGAGCAGTTCTTC
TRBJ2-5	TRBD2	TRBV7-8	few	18	CASSLSGTSGSRRETQYF	TGTGCCAGCAGCTTATCTGGGACTAGCGGGAGCAGGCGGGAGACCCAGTACTTC
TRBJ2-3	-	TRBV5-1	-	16	CASTEETVGLFDTQYF	TGCGCCAGCACTGAAGAGACGGTGGGCCTATTCGATACGCAGTATTTT
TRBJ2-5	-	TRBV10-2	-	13	CASMDSTQETQYF	TGCGCCAGCATGGACAGCACACAAGAGACCCAGTACTTC
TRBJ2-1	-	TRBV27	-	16	CASSLSSANSYNEQFF	TGTGCCAGCAGTTTATCTAGCGCGAACTCCTACAATGAGCAGTTCTTC
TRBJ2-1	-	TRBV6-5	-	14	CASSYSSDYNEQFF	TGTGCCAGCAGTTACTCGAGCGACTACAATGAGCAGTTCTTC
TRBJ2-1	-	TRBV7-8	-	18	CASSSQELYLSSYNEQFF	TGTGCCAGCAGCTCCCAGGAGCTTTATTTGAGCTCCTACAATGAGCAGTTCTTC
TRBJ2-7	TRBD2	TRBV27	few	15	CASSSGTSGRKEQYF	TGTGCCAGCAGTTCGGGGACTAGCGGGAGAAAGGAGCAGTACTTC
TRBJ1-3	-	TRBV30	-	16	CAWSSGETYSGNTMYF	TGTGCCTGGAGTTCAGGGGAAACCTACTCTGGAAACACCATGTATTTT
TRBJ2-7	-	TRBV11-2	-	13	CASSLVHSYEQYF	TGTGCCAGCAGCCTAGTACATTCCTACGAGCAGTACTTC
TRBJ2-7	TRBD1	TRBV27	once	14	CASRNRGPTYEQYF	TGTGCCAGCCGCAATAGGGGGCCCACCTACGAGCAGTACTTC
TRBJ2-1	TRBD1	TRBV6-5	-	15	CASSFVQGPYNEQFF	TGTGCCAGCAGTTTCGTACAGGGGCCTTACAATGAGCAGTTCTTC
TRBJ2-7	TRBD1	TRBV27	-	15	CASSSLQGAIIEQYF	TGTGCCAGCAGTTCCTTACAGGGGGCTATCATAGAGCAGTACTTC
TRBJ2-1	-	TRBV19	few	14	CASSIAGSYNEQFF	TGTGCCAGTAGTATTGCAGGTTCCTACAATGAGCAGTTCTTC
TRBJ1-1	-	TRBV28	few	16	CASSPGSSGLNTEAFF	TGTGCCAGCAGTCCCGGATCGTCGGGGTTGAACACTGAAGCTTTCTTT